These 4 T cell receptor beta chains were sequenced from one sample in a study of T cells in pancreatic ductal adenocarcinoma (dated by TCRdb to the late 2010s). The pancreatic ductal adenocarcinoma patients who were selected had gone through surgery without receiving any neoadjuvant therapy. Library method: the immunoSEQ multiplex PCR assay. The source is immuneACCESS, and TCRdb retained only in-frame sequences with V and J called. Part of the clones is not carried over; for the studies checked, unresolved V genes explain less than half of this, and the remainder is unexplained. Here the sample has over 100,000 clones; around 96% occur a single time. The ten largest clones represent approximately 3.1% of the sample. Sequenced material: PBMCs. The receptors shown here come from a human donor with pancreatic ductal adenocarcinoma.

The chain recombines TRBV6-6 with TRBJ1-5, with 8 nucleotides matching TRBD1. CDR3 length: 14 residues. V shed 8 bases, J shed 5 bases, and the junction held 8 bases outside the gene matches. Germline-derived CDR1 and CDR2 are MNHNY and SVGAGI (reference sequence). The CDR3 spells CASAGQGWDQPQHF. CDR3 bases: TGTGCCAGCGCCGGACAGGGATGGGATCAGCCCCAGCATTTT.

The chain uses TRBV6-6 and TRBJ2-3; 10 positions agree with TRBD2. The germline CDR1 and CDR2 sequences are MNHNY and SVGAGI (reference sequence). V shed 0 bases, J shed 7 bases, and the junction held 7 bases outside the gene matches. The CDR3 totals 16 residues. CDR3 coding DNA: TGTGCCAGCAGTTACTCGGAGCGGGGGGGTCCGAATACGCAGTATTTT. This encodes CASSYSERGGPNTQYF.

The chain has TRBV6-1 and TRBJ1-4; D unresolved. The CDR3 runs 13 residues. With 6 bases removed from V and 6 bases from J, the gap between germline ends came to 11 bases. The germline V gene encodes CDR1 MNHNS and CDR2 SASEGT. CDR3 residues: CASRELDYEKLFF. The CDR3 nucleotides are TGTGCCAGCAGGGAGCTGGATTATGAAAAACTGTTTTTT.

V and J are TRBV12-5 and TRBJ2-3; TRBD2 matches at 11 bases. The germline CDR1 and CDR2 sequences are LGHNT and FRNRAP. The CDR3 runs 17 residues. The ends lost 0 bases at V and 3 bases at J; junction bases unmatched: 5. The CDR3 DNA is TGTGCTAGTGGTTTGGTAAAGCTAGCGGGAGGAACAGATACGCAGTATTTT. Translation: CASGLVKLAGGTDTQYF.